These 24 T cell receptor beta chains came from one sample sequenced in a study of T-cell reconstitution after alpha-beta-depleted transplantation in children. It was with unique molecular identifiers that the TCRbeta library was prepared. One entry per CDR3 protein, called by TCRdb with MiXCR from the PCR reads. The table shows about 240,000 distinct CDR3 sequences, with 9.5% to 15% occurring only once. Here the sequenced sample was PBMCs from the stem cell graft donor, taken from the stem cell graft. These receptors all come from a human donor who donated a stem cell graft to a child with acute lymphoblastic leukemia.

This clonotype was counted at least ten times. The chain carries TRBV20-1 and TRBJ2-7; 7 bases align to TRBD1. After removal of 5 bases from V and 0 bases from J, the junction contained 4 bases not matched to a gene. Germline V gives CDR1 DFQATT, CDR2 SNEGSKA (reference sequence). CDR3 length: 13 amino acids. CDR3 sequence reads: CSAAGGSSYEQYF. Here the CDR3 DNA reads TGCAGTGCTGCAGGGGGAAGCTCCTACGAGCAGTACTTC.

This clonotype was seen repeatedly, ten times or more. The rearrangement joins TRBV25-1 to TRBJ2-1, with 12 bases that match TRBD2. Germline assignment: CDR1 MGHDK and CDR2 SYGVNS. V shed 8 bases, J shed 7 bases, and the junction held 12 bases outside the gene matches. The CDR3 covers 16 residues. DNA of the CDR3: TGTGCCAGCGGCCCGACTAGCGGGGGCGTCCGGAATGAGCAGTTCTTC. Translated, it gives CASGPTSGGVRNEQFF.

The V call is TRBV7-3, the J call TRBJ2-1, with 8 bases that match TRBD2. Per the germline V gene, CDR1 is SGHTA and CDR2 is FQGTGA. This CDR3 region has 16 residues. With 0 bases clipped from V and 5 bases from J, the junction kept 6 bases outside the gene matches. The CDR3 region is CASSLTPGRDDNEQFF. CDR3 coding DNA: TGTGCCAGCAGCTTAACGCCCGGGAGGGACGACAATGAGCAGTTCTTC.

Many counts were recorded for this clonotype. This chain links TRBV5-1 with TRBJ2-1; possibly TRBD1 for D (5 bases). The V end lost 4 bases, the J end lost 9 bases, and 11 bases lay between the germline ends. The CDR3 runs 12 residues. The V gene's germline CDR1 is SGHRS and CDR2 YFSETQ. DNA for the CDR3: TGCGCCAGCAGCACTGACAGTTCTGAGCAGTTCTTC. Its protein is CASSTDSSEQFF.

V is TRBV12-3 or TRBV12-4 and J is TRBJ1-1; TRBD1 matches 9 bases. V was pared by 5 bases and J by 0 bases, with 16 bases of the junction left unmatched. This CDR3 is built from 19 residues. The CDR3 reads CASSPGDRVVINMNTEAFF. The CDR3 bases are TGTGCCAGCAGTCCAGGGGACAGGGTCGTTATTAACATGAACACTGAAGCTTTCTTT.

This clonotype occurred many times. The rearrangement uses TRBV27 and TRBJ2-1; 8 positions agree with TRBD1. The J segment lost 6 bases and the V segment lost 5 bases, leaving 12 bases of the junction unmatched. Germline CDR1 reads MNHEY; CDR2 reads SMNVEV (reference sequence). The CDR3 has 16 residues. This CDR3 reads CASSSYQGAVPNEQFF. In DNA form, the CDR3 reads TGTGCCAGCAGTAGCTACCAGGGGGCGGTCCCCAATGAGCAGTTCTTC.

This clonotype was observed at least ten times. The chain employs TRBV29-1 and TRBJ2-2; 7 bases fit TRBD2. The V gene's germline CDR1 is SQVTM and CDR2 ANQGSEA. V lost 6 bases and J lost 8; bases outside the gene matches: 12. The CDR3 extends over 14 amino acids. The CDR3 bases are TGCAGCGTGCCTGGGGCGGGGGTAAGAGGGGAGCTGTTTTTT. Translating it yields CSVPGAGVRGELFF.

This clonotype was recorded at least ten times. The CDR3 nucleotides read TGTGCCACCCGGCTGGCTAGATCCAAATACGAGCAGTACTTC. It codes for CATRLARSKYEQYF. V gene TRBV28 combines with J gene TRBJ2-7; D is uncertain. CDR3 length: 14 amino acids. The V gene's germline CDR1 is MDHEN and CDR2 SYDVKM. The germline V and J ends were trimmed by 10 bases and 4 bases, with 20 bases remaining between them.

This clonotype was seen at least ten times. The J gene is TRBJ2-3, the V gene TRBV6-1; a possible D gene is TRBD1 (6 bases). V lost 7 bases and J 6 bases, leaving 20 bases between the germline ends. The length of the CDR3 is 15 residues. Germline CDR1 reads MNHNS; CDR2 reads SASEGT. CDR3 coding DNA: TGTGCCAGCATACAATCAGGGGCCGCGGTTGATACGCAGTATTTT. This sequence encodes CASIQSGAAVDTQYF.

This clonotype was detected only once. The chain uses TRBV20-1 and TRBJ2-2; 7 nucleotides match TRBD2. Looked up from germline, CDR1 is DFQATT and CDR2 is SNEGSKA (reference sequence). Trimming took 5 bases from V and 5 from J; bases not matched to a gene: 8. This CDR3 has 14 residues. CDR3 nucleotide sequence: TGCAGTGCTCCAGTGGGGGGGGTAACCGGGGAGCTGTTTTTT. Protein: CSAPVGGVTGELFF.

This clonotype appeared many times. The V and J genes are TRBV28 and TRBJ2-1; D perhaps matches TRBD2 (5 bases). CDR3 length equals 15 residues. The germline V gene has CDR1 MDHEN and CDR2 SYDVKM. Trimming pared 6 bases from V and 4 bases from J, leaving 16 bases between. CDR3 loop: CASSVPGKRYNEQFF. The CDR3 DNA follows: TGTGCCAGCAGCGTTCCCGGGAAGCGGTACAATGAGCAGTTCTTC.

This clonotype has ten or more counts. The V and J genes are TRBV10-2 and TRBJ2-1; 10 bases are a match to TRBD2. The CDR3 sequence is 15 residues long. After removal of 4 bases from V and 9 bases from J, the junction contained 9 bases not matched to a gene. The germline CDR1 and CDR2 sequences are WSHSY and SAAADI. CDR3 loop: CASSVPSGGGGEQFF. CDR3 coding DNA: TGCGCCAGCAGTGTGCCTAGCGGGGGTGGGGGTGAGCAGTTCTTC.

At least ten counts were recorded for this clonotype. This chain uses TRBV28 with TRBJ2-3, with D maybe TRBD2 (6 bases). From germline, CDR1 is MDHEN and CDR2 SYDVKM. The CDR3 covers 14 residues. The germline V and J ends were trimmed by 8 bases and 2 bases, with 14 bases remaining between them. CDR3 sequence: CASPPREITDTQYF. In nucleotides, the CDR3 is TGTGCCAGCCCCCCACGGGAGATCACAGATACGCAGTATTTT.

This clonotype has at least ten counts. The chain joins TRBV6-6 to TRBJ1-4; maybe TRBD1 (5 bases). There are 12 residues in the CDR3. V lost 2 bases, J lost 8 bases, and 6 bases lay in between. Germline V CDR1 and CDR2: MNHNY, SVGAGI (reference sequence). In DNA, the CDR3 is TGTGCCAGCAGTTACGCAGGGGAAAAACTGTTTTTT. The encoded protein is CASSYAGEKLFF.

Ten or more counts support this clonotype. V and J are TRBV29-1 and TRBJ1-2, with D possibly being TRBD1 (6 bases). Trimming left V 6 bases short and J 0 bases short, with 14 bases between. Germline V CDR1 and CDR2: SQVTM, ANQGSEA. The CDR3 runs to 14 residues. The CDR3 nucleotides read TGCAGCGTACCTAGGGACATTTCTAACTATGGCTACACCTTC. Translating gives CSVPRDISNYGYTF. Full variable domain (remainder filled in from reference TRBV29-1 and TRBJ1-2): SAVISQKPSRDICQRGTSLTIQCQVDSQVTMMFWYRQQPGQSLTLIATANQGSEATYESGFVIDKFPISRPNLTFSTLTVSNMSPEDSSIYLCSVPRDISNYGYTFGSGTRLTVV.

This clonotype was seen repeatedly, ten times or more. The gene calls are TRBV28 and TRBJ2-1; 9 bases line up with TRBD1. Germline V gene data show CDR1 as MDHEN and CDR2 as SYDVKM. The length of the CDR3 is 13 residues. The V and J ends lost 9 bases and 6 bases, in that order; junction bases with no gene match: 6. The CDR3 DNA reads TGTGCCAGTAAAAGGACAGGGGCCAATGAGCAGTTCTTC. This gives the protein CASKRTGANEQFF.

This clonotype occurred many times. The genes are TRBV9 and TRBJ1-2, with D possibly being TRBD1 (6 bases). This CDR3 contains 13 residues. Germline CDR1 and CDR2: SGDLS and YYNGEE. Trimming took 7 bases from V and 7 from J, leaving 17 bases between them. The CDR3 DNA reads as TGTGCCAGCTACCACGAGGCAGGGGTTGGCTACACCTTC. As protein: CASYHEAGVGYTF.

This clonotype was seen a few times. The J gene is TRBJ2-5, the V gene TRBV5-5; tentatively, D is TRBD1 or TRBD2 (6 bases each). V lost 5 bases and J lost 3, with 17 bases in between. The CDR3 length is 15 residues. Germline assignment: CDR1 SGHKS and CDR2 YYEKEE (reference sequence). CDR3 DNA: TGTGCCAGCAGTCAGTGGGGGGCGGGTGAAGAGACCCAGTACTTC. Translated, it gives CASSQWGAGEETQYF. Full variable domain (missing parts from reference TRBV5-5 and TRBJ2-5): DAGVTQSPTHLIKTRGQQVTLRCSPISGHKSVSWYQQVLGQGPQFIFQYYEKEERGRGNFPDRFSARQFPNYSSELNVNALLLGDSALYLCASSQWGAGEETQYFGPGTRLLVL.

The rearrangement joins TRBV5-5 to TRBJ2-7; D possibly corresponds to TRBD2 (7 bases). CDR3 length: 13 amino acids. From germline, CDR1 is SGHKS and CDR2 YYEKEE (reference sequence). Trimming pared 4 bases from V and 9 bases from J, leaving 17 bases between. The CDR3 DNA sequence: TGTGCCAGCAGCACCGGGGGGCTACAAGGGCAGTACTTC. Translating it yields CASSTGGLQGQYF. Supplemented by reference TRBV5-5 and TRBJ2-7, the full variable domain reads DAGVTQSPTHLIKTRGQQVTLRCSPISGHKSVSWYQQVLGQGPQFIFQYYEKEERGRGNFPDRFSARQFPNYSSELNVNALLLGDSALYLCASSTGGLQGQYFGPGTRLTVT.

This chain uses TRBV5-5 with TRBJ2-4, with 8 bases lining up with TRBD2. This CDR3 is built from 16 residues. V shed 4 bases, J shed 6 bases, and the junction held 12 bases outside the gene matches. Germline CDR1 reads SGHKS; CDR2 reads YYEKEE (reference sequence). The CDR3 here is CASSLSTAGRGNIQYF. DNA of the CDR3: TGTGCCAGCAGCCTGTCGACCGCCGGGAGGGGAAACATTCAGTACTTC.

This clonotype was counted many times. The chain uses TRBV29-1 and TRBJ1-2, with 7 positions matching TRBD1. V was clipped by 3 bases and J by 10 bases; unmatched bases: 14. The CDR3 spans 14 residues. The V gene's germline CDR1 is SQVTM and CDR2 ANQGSEA. This chain's CDR3 is CSVEDRGRRSIYTF. The DNA of the CDR3 is TGCAGCGTTGAGGATAGGGGGCGAAGGTCGATCTACACCTTC. The variable domain in full, with the rest retrieved from reference TRBV29-1 and TRBJ1-2, is SAVISQKPSRDICQRGTSLTIQCQVDSQVTMMFWYRQQPGQSLTLIATANQGSEATYESGFVIDKFPISRPNLTFSTLTVSNMSPEDSSIYLCSVEDRGRRSIYTFGSGTRLTVV.

The chain couples TRBV30 to TRBJ2-1; the D is unclear. Trimming took off 1 base at V and 7 bases at J, with 2 bases between the two ends. Germline CDR1 reads GTSNPN; CDR2 reads SVGIG (reference sequence). The CDR3 totals 10 residues. The CDR3 sequence: CAWSDNEQFF. Written as DNA, the CDR3 is TGTGCCTGGAGTGATAATGAGCAGTTCTTC.

This clonotype was seen ten or more times. This rearrangement joins TRBV6-5 to TRBJ2-7, with TRBD1 identical over 10 bases. J lost 1 base, V lost 4 bases, and 4 bases had no gene match. The length of the CDR3 is 15 residues. Germline loops: CDR1 MNHEY, CDR2 SVGAGI. The CDR3 region has the DNA TGTGCCAGCAGTTTCCTGGGACAGGGGTCCTACGAGCAGTACTTC. Amino acids: CASSFLGQGSYEQYF.

This clonotype was counted many times. The CDR3: CATSKPKGSGMSDEQYF. In nucleotides, the CDR3 is TGTGCCACCAGCAAACCTAAGGGGAGCGGGATGTCAGACGAGCAGTACTTC. V is TRBV15 and J is TRBJ2-7; TRBD2 matches 7 bases. Losses at the gene ends were 4 bases for V and 5 bases for J; bases not matched to a gene: 17. The CDR3 totals 17 residues. Germline V gives CDR1 LNHNV, CDR2 YYDKDF (reference sequence).